The T cell receptor (beta chain) under discussion was sequenced for a study of blood T cells in healthy people across ages. Across the study: Through template switching, about one barcoded beta molecule was captured per two T cells, as measured in model experiments.

PCR was performed a second time for about 7 to 12 cycles using a sample-barcoded 5' primer and a J-beta primer mix. Every individual sample yielded 2.5 million or more paired-end reads (each containing CDR3). TCRdb re-analysed the 5' RACE reads in MiXCR, keeping a single row per CDR3 protein. The sample contains 700,000 to 900,000 distinct CDR3 sequences, 50% to 65% of which appear only once. Sample donors were healthy Caucasian individuals that came from Russia, aged roughly 6 to 95. This clonotype appeared once. Sequenced sample: blood. This clonotype was obtained from an older man in good health.

The CDR3 region is CASGWDSTDTQYF. CDR3 sequence (DNA): TGTGCCAGCGGATGGGACAGTACAGATACGCAGTATTTT. The chain couples TRBV3-1 to TRBJ2-3, with 7 bases that match TRBD1. CDR3 length equals 13 residues. Germline trimming cut 8 bases from V and 3 bases from J; bases unmatched to any gene: 5. Germline loops: CDR1 LGHDT, CDR2 YNNKEL (reference sequence).